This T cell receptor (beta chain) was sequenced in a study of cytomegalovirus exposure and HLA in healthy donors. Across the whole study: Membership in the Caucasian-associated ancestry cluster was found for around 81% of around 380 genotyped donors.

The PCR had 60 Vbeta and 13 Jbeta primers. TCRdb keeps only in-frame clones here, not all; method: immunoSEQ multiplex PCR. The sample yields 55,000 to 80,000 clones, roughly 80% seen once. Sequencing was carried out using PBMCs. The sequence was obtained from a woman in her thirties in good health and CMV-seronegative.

CDR3 coding DNA: TGTGCCAGCGGGAACGACAGGACTAATGAAAAACTGTTTTTT. Protein: CASGNDRTNEKLFF. This rearrangement joins TRBV2 to TRBJ1-4, with D possibly being TRBD1 (6 bases). Germline V lookup: CDR1 SNHLY, CDR2 FYNNEI. The CDR3 contains 14 residues. V dropped 8 bases and J dropped 2 bases, with 12 bases sitting between them.